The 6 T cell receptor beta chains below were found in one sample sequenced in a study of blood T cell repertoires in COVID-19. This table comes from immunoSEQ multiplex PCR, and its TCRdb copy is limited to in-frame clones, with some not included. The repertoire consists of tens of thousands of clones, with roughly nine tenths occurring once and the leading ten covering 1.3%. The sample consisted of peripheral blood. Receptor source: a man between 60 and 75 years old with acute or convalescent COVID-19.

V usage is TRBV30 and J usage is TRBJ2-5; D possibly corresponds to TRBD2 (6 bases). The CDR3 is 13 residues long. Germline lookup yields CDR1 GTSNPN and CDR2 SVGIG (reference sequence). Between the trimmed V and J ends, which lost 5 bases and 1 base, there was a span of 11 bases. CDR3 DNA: TGTGCCTGGGGGGGGAGCCTCCAAGAGACCCAGTACTTC. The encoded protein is CAWGGSLQETQYF.

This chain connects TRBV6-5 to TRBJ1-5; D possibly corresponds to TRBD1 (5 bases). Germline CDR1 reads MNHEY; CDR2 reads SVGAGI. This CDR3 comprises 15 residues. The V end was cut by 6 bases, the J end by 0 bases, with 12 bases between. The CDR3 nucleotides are TGTGCCAGCAGATCCTCCAGGGTTAGCAATCAGCCCCAGCATTTT. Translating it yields CASRSSRVSNQPQHF.

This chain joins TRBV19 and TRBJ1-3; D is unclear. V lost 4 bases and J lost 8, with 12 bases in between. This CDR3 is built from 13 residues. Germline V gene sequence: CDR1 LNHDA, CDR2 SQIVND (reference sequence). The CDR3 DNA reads TGTGCCAGTAGTACTGGAATCGGGGACACCATATATTTT. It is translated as CASSTGIGDTIYF.

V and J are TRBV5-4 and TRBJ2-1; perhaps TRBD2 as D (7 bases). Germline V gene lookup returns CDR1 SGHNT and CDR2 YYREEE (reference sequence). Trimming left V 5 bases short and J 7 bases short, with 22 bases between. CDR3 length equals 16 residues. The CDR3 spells CASRTGGGLVKNEQFF. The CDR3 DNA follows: TGTGCCAGCAGAACAGGCGGGGGCCTAGTTAAAAATGAGCAGTTCTTC.

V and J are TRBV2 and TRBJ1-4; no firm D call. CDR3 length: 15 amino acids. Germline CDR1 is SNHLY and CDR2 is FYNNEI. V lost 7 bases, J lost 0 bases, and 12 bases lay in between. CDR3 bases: TGTGCCAGCAAGTGGCAGTTTGCAACTAATGAAAAACTGTTTTTT. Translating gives CASKWQFATNEKLFF.

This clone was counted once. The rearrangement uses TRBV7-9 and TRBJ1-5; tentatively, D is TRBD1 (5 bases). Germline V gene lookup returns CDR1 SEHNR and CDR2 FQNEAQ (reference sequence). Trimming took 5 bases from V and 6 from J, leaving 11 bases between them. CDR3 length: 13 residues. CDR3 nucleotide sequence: TGTGCCAGCAGCGAGAAAGGGGCTCAGCCCCAGCATTTT. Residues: CASSEKGAQPQHF.